This T cell receptor beta chain was recovered during a study of T cells in Graves' hyperthyroidism and ophthalmopathy. Study outcomes and limitations: Among clonotypes expanded in thyroid above 0.001, most were also found in blood. Ophthalmopathy was distinguished from stable hyperthyroidism by 13 V-J signatures.

In germline, CDR1 is GTSNPN, CDR2 SVGIG (reference sequence). V shed 0 bases and J shed 2 bases, with 7 bases lying between them. The CDR3 is 14 amino acids. Researchers took RNA transcripts and amplified the TCR beta CDR3 regions from them. HTBI primers were used for first-round RT-PCR of the TCR CDR3. TCRdb re-called the multiplex PCR reads through MiXCR, storing one row per CDR3 protein. The sample has hundreds of thousands of distinct CDR3 sequences; roughly 13% are singletons. At least ten counts were recorded for this clonotype. Its antigen is undetermined. The specimen was blood. The source is a woman aged 18-29 years with Graves' hyperthyroidism. This chain joins TRBV30 and TRBJ2-2; the D is unclear. The CDR3 is CAWSVGLNTGELFF. CDR3 in DNA: TGTGCCTGGAGTGTAGGGTTAAACACCGGGGAGCTGTTTTTT.